This is a list of T cell receptor beta chains from one sample in a study of T cell responses to AZD1222 COVID-19 vaccine. This table comes from immunoSEQ multiplex PCR, and its TCRdb copy is limited to in-frame clones, with some not included. The sample consists of around 130,000 clones, about 86% of them appearing once. The specimen comprised peripheral blood, sampled on day 0 of AZD1222 vaccination. The receptors stem from an adult in good health. Both conserved end residues are part of each CDR3. Each record gives: V gene, J gene, D gene, CDR3 DNA, CDR3 protein. D genes are given only for firm matches.

>TRBV25-1|TRBJ1-2|TRBD1
TGTGCCAGCAAACCCCGGGACAGGGGCCATAACTATGGCTACACCTTC
CASKPRDRGHNYGYTF
>TRBV7-9|TRBJ2-7|TRBD1
TGTGCCAGCAGCTCAGACAGGGGTAACCACGAGCAGTACTTC
CASSSDRGNHEQYF
>TRBV28|TRBJ1-6|TRBD1
TGTGCCAGCACGGGACAGTATAATTCACCCCTCCACTTT
CASTGQYNSPLHF
>TRBV5-6|TRBJ1-2|TRBD1
TGTGCCAGCAGCCATCGACAGGGGGCGACGAACTATGGCTACACCTTC
CASSHRQGATNYGYTF
>TRBV18|TRBJ1-1|-
TGTGCCAGCTCACCAATGGACCGCGACACTGAAGCTTTCTTT
CASSPMDRDTEAFF
>TRBV27|TRBJ2-5|-
TGTGCCAGCAGCCAAGGAGGGGGGCAAGAGACCCAGTACTTC
CASSQGGGQETQYF
>TRBV3-1/TRBV3-2|TRBJ1-6|-
TGTGCCAGCAGCCAAGATATCGTGAGCTCCTATAATTCACCCCTCCACTTT
CASSQDIVSSYNSPLHF
>TRBV5-1|TRBJ1-3|-
TGCGCCAGCAGCTTGGGTCCCTCTGGAAACACCATATATTTT
CASSLGPSGNTIYF
>TRBV5-8|TRBJ1-4|TRBD1
TGTGCCAGCAGCTACGGGACAGGGGGTTTAGGACTGTTTTTT
CASSYGTGGLGLFF
>TRBV19|TRBJ2-3|TRBD1
TGTGCCAGTAGTACCGACAGGGTGGGGACAGATACGCAGTATTTT
CASSTDRVGTDTQYF
>TRBV27|TRBJ2-6|-
TGTGCCAGCCGACGCTCTGGGGCCAACGTCCTGACTTTC
CASRRSGANVLTF
>TRBV5-4|TRBJ1-2|TRBD1
TGTGCCAGCAGCCGCCGGGCAGGGGGCGAGGTCTATGGCTACACCTTC
CASSRRAGGEVYGYTF
>TRBV29-1|TRBJ2-7|-
TGCAGCGTTGAAGACGGAGAGCAGGGTTACGAGCAGTACTTC
CSVEDGEQGYEQYF